This T cell receptor (beta chain) was recovered during a study of cytomegalovirus exposure and HLA in healthy donors (dated by TCRdb to 2016 to 2017). General notes on the study: According to an earlier analysis of 587 of the donors, some 180 million T cells yielded 117 million unique TCR beta sequences and around 280 Gb of sequence data. Approximately 300 gigabases of sequencing data and 91 million or so unique TCR sequences made up an early release that covered under 750 HLA-typed donors. On average, 235,054 unique TCR beta nucleotide sequences were sequenced per donor among 398 genotyped donors of the cohort, with about 17% of those sequences being non-productive. To study patterns of TCR occurrence, a later analysis re-analyzed previously published TCR beta repertoires from more than 550 donors and added high-resolution HLA genotyping. To predict cytomegalovirus infection status, the study combined high-throughput TCR immunosequencing, statistical association of individual TCRs with disease status, and machine learning. Typing coverage differed by locus: A, B, C, DRB1 and DQB1 were typed in about 620-630 donors, DQA1 in about 550, DPA1 in some 600, and DPB1 in roughly 470. Alongside the repertoire data, information on donor age, sex, ethnicity and CMV serostatus was compiled. Using immunosequencing, the study profiled T cell repertoires from around 680 subjects and related those repertoires to cytomegalovirus serostatus. In a later genetic analysis, genome-wide SNP genotypes for about three fifths of the 666 donors were used, and that subset was treated as a discovery cohort. Rather than drawing on any new phenotypic data, the later analysis identified candidate immune exposures from TCR beta sequences and the way those sequences occurred across donors. The study was designed to test whether signatures of past pathogen exposure could be identified by cataloging public T cell receptors. A separate validation cohort of 100 to 150 different subjects was used in addition to the 666-subject first cohort. Of the 350 to 450 genotyped donors, 65% to 90% were placed in the genetic ancestry cluster associated with self-reported Caucasian donors. Class I and class II HLA loci were covered by the typing at four-digit resolution. All discovery cohort repertoires had been generated on a single sequencing platform. Because of strong linkage in the cohort, roughly five DR-DQ haplotypes were treated as single units for association and clustering. An earlier analysis of roughly 600 of the donors used high-throughput TCR beta sequencing to judge whether each TCR beta V gene segment behaved as functional or pseudogenic. Results and caveats for the whole study, not just this receptor: When HLA alleles, especially DR and DQ, strongly co-occurred, attributing TCR associations to individual alleles was difficult. The sequencing pipeline was judged likely to have produced a cluster of highly shared sequence variants as a technical artifact. It was suggested by the authors that the approach could potentially be generalized to other disease states and immunological phenotypes. A further reported finding was that TCR beta sequences accurately predicted the HLA-A and HLA-B alleles for most subjects in the first cohort. In both the original and validation cohorts, the classifier was reported to diagnose cytomegalovirus status with high specificity and sensitivity. HLA typing was unavailable for some donors at each locus, so association tests used only the typed subset. A few of the identified cytomegalovirus-associated TCR beta chains were confirmed in vitro to be specific for cytomegalovirus antigens. Correlated functional status among segregating V segments might be attributable to linkage disequilibrium, but an unknown experimental factor could not be ruled out. Because counts were too low, seventeen rarely observed V segments, including chromosome 9 orphons, were excluded from the earlier analysis of 587 of the donors. An association between a missense DCLRE1C variant and V-gene and J-gene trimming of TCR beta chains was found in a later genetic analysis and replicated in an independent cohort. In a later analysis, most CMV-associated TCR beta chains were found to appear HLA-restricted, with HLA associations seemingly driven largely by CMV exposure. Sequencing depth was assumed to be roughly uniform across donors in the presence/absence analyses, though that assumption may not hold. In a later analysis, TCR association rates were found to vary across HLA loci, with the most associated TCRs seen for DRB1 alleles and the fewest for HLA-C alleles. CMV serostatus was the only immune exposure information available for the cohort. Some IMGT-functional V segments, including TRBV6-2 and TRBV6-3, could not be distinguished by the 87-base-pair reads and were therefore excluded. Across donors, most TCR sequences were observed very rarely, whereas some public TCRs were present in many individuals. A later analysis found that HLA-associated TCR beta chains were more clonally expanded and had lower generation probabilities than equally common non-associated chains. In an earlier analysis of around 500 of the donors, most TCR beta V segments appeared in productive rearrangements about 87% or about 30% of the time, broadly matching IMGT annotations. The study gave a list of 150 to 200 TCR beta chains associated with cytomegalovirus. In this cohort, only TCR beta chains were sequenced, and detectable features were limited by the absence of alpha or paired-chain data. In a later analysis, 15,000 to 20,000 TCR beta sequences were associated with specific HLA alleles at a false discovery rate of 0.05. A later analysis reported that several top co-occurrence clusters appeared linked to parvovirus B19, influenza, CMV and Epstein-Barr virus. In a later genetic analysis, fewer N-insertions in productive TCRs were reported among donors in an Asian-associated ancestry cluster than the approximately 670-donor mean.

For this chain, trimming is 6 bases at the V end and 0 bases at the J end, and the number of junction bases without a gene match is 13. CDR1 and CDR2 (LNHDA, SQIVND) derive from the germline V gene (reference sequence). The CDR3 spans 17 residues, from the cysteine through the phenylalanine. The retained sequence is limited to the CDR3, 51 bases, with the frame set at the first base. Note on this clone: No cognate antigen has been identified for it. No quality values exist for individual bases; no much larger clone is one base distant.

In total, 630 or so healthy bone marrow donors made up the cohort. At the time of sampling, all cohort members were nominally healthy, though unrecorded immune exposures were likely present. The donor was CMV seronegative and belonged to the group of 380 or so seronegative cohort members. Every donor gave a peripheral blood sample, and the peripheral blood mononuclear cells from that sample were used for TCR beta sequencing. Genomic DNA extraction from the blood cell samples was performed with the Qiagen DNeasy Blood Extraction Kit. The library came from the immunoSEQ multiplex PCR assay. For the multiplex PCR, a mixture combining 60 forward primers for TCR Vbeta segments and 13 reverse primers for TCR Jbeta segments was used. Amplification of the CDR3 region of rearranged TCR beta genes was performed with a multiplex PCR assay on genomic DNA. Amplified TCR beta libraries were sequenced as 87-base-pair reads on the Illumina HiSeq System. The authors' pipeline ran thus. Across the 600 to 700 repertoires, a later analysis counted 80 million or so unique TCR beta chains, around 11 million of which were shared by at least two donors. Raw reads were error-corrected and collapsed into unique sequences with a nearest-neighbor algorithm that merged closely related sequences to remove PCR and sequencing errors. CDR3 sequences were aligned to IMGT reference sequences to assign V, D and J gene segments. For a sequence to be retained, at least a six-nucleotide match to both a V gene segment and a J gene segment was required. A rearrangement was called productive if the CDR3 had no stop codons and remained in frame with V and J, and every other rearrangement was called non-productive. Following IMGT convention, CDR3 was defined as the stretch from the second conserved V-encoded cysteine up to the conserved J-encoded phenylalanine. Sequences without an unambiguous match to a single V gene segment were excluded from the earlier analysis of 450 to 650 of the donors. An earlier analysis of approximately 590 of the donors called V segments functional above 56.7% productive rearrangements and segregating when the between-donor standard deviation exceeded 5%. A statistical classification framework was developed to diagnose cytomegalovirus status using the catalog of TCR beta chain sequences. In a later analysis, V and J genes were assigned by comparing TCR nucleotide sequences against IMGT/GENE-DB human TR gene sequences. In a later analysis, CDR3 sequences and most-parsimonious VDJ recombination scenarios were assigned using the TCRdist pipeline. In a later analysis, each TCR beta chain was defined by its CDR3 amino acid sequence together with its V-gene family, and reads lacking a unique V-gene family were excluded. To address suspected cross-contamination and a sequencing artifact, a later analysis removed around 600 highly shared, low-generation-probability nucleotide sequences. In a later analysis, a clonal expansion index for each public chain was calculated from normalized within-repertoire ranks of inferred template counts. A later analysis computed generation probabilities with a VDJ recombination model fitted to out-of-frame rearrangements, and checked the results against IGoR. In a later analysis, hypergeometric tests were used to score TCR-TCR, TCR-HLA and TCR-CMV co-occurrence, with a repertoire-size bias correction applied to TCR pairs. False discovery rates were estimated in a later analysis by permuting HLA or CMV assignments 20 times. In a later analysis, co-occurring TCRs were grouped using DBSCAN, with TCRdist sequence similarity added in when clustering inside HLA-allele-positive subsets. Co-occurrence clustering excluded repertoires with fewer than 30,000 or more than 120,000 public chains, plus five with anomalous nucleotide sharing. This immuneACCESS table, as held by TCRdb, lists in-frame sequences with V and J called but not all clones. Of the missing ones, under half trace to an unresolved V gene in checked studies; the others have no known cause. V and J calls and clone size are as listed in that table; D and trimming were resolved from the DNA. The sample has about 150,000 clones on record, 73% of them singletons. The leading ten clones occupy about 1.5% of the sample.

The sample was PBMCs. The sequence was collected from a woman under 30 in good health and CMV-seronegative. The chain was built from TRBV19 and TRBJ2-7; TRBD1 matches 8 bases in the middle. The nucleotides are TGTGCCAGTAGACCCCATAACAGGGGGACCATCTCCTACGAGCAGTACTTC. It codes for CASRPHNRGTISYEQYF.